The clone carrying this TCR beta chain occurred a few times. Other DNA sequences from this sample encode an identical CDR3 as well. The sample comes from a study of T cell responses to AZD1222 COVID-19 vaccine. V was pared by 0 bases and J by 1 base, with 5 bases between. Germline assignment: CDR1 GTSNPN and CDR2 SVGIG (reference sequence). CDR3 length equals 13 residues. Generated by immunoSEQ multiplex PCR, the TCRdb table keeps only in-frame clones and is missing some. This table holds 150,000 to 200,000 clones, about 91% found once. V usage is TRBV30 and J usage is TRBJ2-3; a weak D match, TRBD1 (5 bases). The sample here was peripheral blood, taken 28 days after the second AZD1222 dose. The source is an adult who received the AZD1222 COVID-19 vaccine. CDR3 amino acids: CAWSVTGTDTQYF. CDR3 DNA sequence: TGTGCCTGGAGTGTGACAGGCACAGATACGCAGTATTTT.